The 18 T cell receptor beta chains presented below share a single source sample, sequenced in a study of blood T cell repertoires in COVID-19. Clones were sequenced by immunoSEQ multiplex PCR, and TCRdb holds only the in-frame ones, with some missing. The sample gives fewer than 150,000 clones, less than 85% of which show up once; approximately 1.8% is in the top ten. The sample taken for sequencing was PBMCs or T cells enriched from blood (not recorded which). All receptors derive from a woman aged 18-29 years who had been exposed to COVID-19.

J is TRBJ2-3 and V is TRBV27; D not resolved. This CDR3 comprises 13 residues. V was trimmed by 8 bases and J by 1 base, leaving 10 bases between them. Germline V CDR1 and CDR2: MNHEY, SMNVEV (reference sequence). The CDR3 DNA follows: TGTGCCAGCGGGTGGCAGGGCACAGATACGCAGTATTTT. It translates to CASGWQGTDTQYF.

The CDR3 protein is CASSMRLAEQFF. CDR3 in DNA: TGCGCCAGCAGCATGAGACTAGCGGAGCAGTTCTTC. The chain joins TRBV5-1 to TRBJ2-1; 8 bases line up with TRBD2. The CDR3 is 12 amino acids. Looked up from germline, CDR1 is SGHRS and CDR2 is YFSETQ. Losses at the gene ends were 4 bases for V and 10 bases for J; bases not matched to a gene: 4.

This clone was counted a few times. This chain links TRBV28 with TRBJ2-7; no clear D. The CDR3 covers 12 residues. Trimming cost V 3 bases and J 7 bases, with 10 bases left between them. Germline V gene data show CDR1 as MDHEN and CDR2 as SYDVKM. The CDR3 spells CASSFSGWEQYF. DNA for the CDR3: TGTGCCAGCAGTTTTTCCGGGTGGGAGCAGTACTTC.

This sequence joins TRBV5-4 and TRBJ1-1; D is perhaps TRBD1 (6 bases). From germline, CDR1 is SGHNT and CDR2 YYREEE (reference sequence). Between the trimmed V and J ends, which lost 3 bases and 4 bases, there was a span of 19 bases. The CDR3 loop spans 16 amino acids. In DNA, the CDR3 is TGTGCCAGCAGCTCCGCTACTGCAGGGGTGAGCACTGAAGCTTTCTTT. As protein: CASSSATAGVSTEAFF.

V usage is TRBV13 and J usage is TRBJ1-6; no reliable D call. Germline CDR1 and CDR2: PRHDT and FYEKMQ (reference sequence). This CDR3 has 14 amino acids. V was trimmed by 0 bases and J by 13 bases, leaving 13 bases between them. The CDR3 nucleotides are TGTGCCAGCAGCTTAGGGGGCGGACTTTTCCCCCTCCACTTT. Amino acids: CASSLGGGLFPLHF.

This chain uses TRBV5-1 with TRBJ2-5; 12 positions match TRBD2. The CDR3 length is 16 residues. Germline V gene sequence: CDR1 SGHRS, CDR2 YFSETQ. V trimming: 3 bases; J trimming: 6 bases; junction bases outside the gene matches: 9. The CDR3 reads CASSYILAGGGKTQYF. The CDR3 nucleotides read TGCGCCAGCAGCTATATACTAGCGGGAGGCGGTAAGACCCAGTACTTC.

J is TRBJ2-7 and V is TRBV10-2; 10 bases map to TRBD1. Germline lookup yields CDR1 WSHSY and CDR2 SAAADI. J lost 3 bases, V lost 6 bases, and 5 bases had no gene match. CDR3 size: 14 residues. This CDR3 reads CASRDRGIGYEQYF. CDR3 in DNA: TGCGCCAGCAGGGACAGGGGGATAGGCTACGAGCAGTACTTC.

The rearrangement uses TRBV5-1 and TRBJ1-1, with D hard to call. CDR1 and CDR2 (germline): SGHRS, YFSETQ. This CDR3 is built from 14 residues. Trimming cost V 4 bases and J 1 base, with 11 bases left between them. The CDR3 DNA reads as TGCGCCAGCAGCACGTCCACAGCGAACACTGAAGCTTTCTTT. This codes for CASSTSTANTEAFF. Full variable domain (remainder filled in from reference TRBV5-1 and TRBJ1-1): KAGVTQTPRYLIKTRGQQVTLSCSPISGHRSVSWYQQTPGQGLQFLFEYFSETQRNKGNFPGRFSGRQFSNSRSEMNVSTLELGDSALYLCASSTSTANTEAFFGQGTRLTVV.

The CDR3 nucleotides are TGCAGCGTTGACACAGGTGGCGCTGAAGCTTTCTTT. Residues: CSVDTGGAEAFF. The genes are TRBV29-1 and TRBJ1-1, with a weak D call TRBD1 (5 bases). Per the germline V gene, CDR1 is SQVTM and CDR2 is ANQGSEA. With 3 bases removed from V and 6 bases from J, the gap between germline ends came to 11 bases. There are 12 residues in the CDR3.

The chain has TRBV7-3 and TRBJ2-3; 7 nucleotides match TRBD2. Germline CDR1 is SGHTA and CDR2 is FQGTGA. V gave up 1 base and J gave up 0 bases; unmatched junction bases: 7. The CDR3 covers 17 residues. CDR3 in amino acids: CASSLMARDYSTDTQYF. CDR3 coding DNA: TGTGCCAGCAGCTTAATGGCACGGGACTACAGCACAGATACGCAGTATTTT.

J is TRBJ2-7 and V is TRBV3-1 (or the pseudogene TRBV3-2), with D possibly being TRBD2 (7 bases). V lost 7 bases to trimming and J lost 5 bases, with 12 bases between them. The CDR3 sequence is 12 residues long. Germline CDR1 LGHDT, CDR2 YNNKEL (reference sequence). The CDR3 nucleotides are TGTGCCAGCACCTGGGGGGGCAACGAGCAGTACTTC. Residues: CASTWGGNEQYF.

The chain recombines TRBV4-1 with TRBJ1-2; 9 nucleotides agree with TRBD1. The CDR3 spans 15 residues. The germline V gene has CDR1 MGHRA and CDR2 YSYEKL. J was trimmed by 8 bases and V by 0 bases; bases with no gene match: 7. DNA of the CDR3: TGCGCCAGCAGCCAAGATCGGGACAGGGTGTCCGGCTACACCTTC. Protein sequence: CASSQDRDRVSGYTF.

In DNA, the CDR3 is TGTGCCAGCAGTTACTCGACGGGACTAGGGGAGCCCCAGCATTTT. It translates to CASSYSTGLGEPQHF. The rearrangement links TRBV6-5 to TRBJ1-5; TRBD1 might be the D (5 bases). The CDR3 is made up of 15 amino acids. V lost 0 bases to trimming and J lost 8 bases, with 14 bases between them. Germline V lookup: CDR1 MNHEY, CDR2 SVGAGI.

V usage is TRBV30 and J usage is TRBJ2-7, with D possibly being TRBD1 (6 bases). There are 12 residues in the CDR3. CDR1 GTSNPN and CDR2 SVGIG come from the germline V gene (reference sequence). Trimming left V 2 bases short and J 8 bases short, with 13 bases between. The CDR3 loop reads CAWSYAGAKQYF. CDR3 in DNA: TGTGCCTGGAGTTACGCAGGGGCAAAGCAGTACTTC.

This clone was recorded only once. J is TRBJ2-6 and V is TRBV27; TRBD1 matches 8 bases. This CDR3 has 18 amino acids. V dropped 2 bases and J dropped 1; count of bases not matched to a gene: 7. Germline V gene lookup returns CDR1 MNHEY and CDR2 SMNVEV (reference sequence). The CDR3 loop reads CASSLRGQAWSGANVLTF. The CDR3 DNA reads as TGTGCCAGCAGTTTAAGGGGACAGGCGTGGTCTGGGGCCAACGTCCTGACTTTC.

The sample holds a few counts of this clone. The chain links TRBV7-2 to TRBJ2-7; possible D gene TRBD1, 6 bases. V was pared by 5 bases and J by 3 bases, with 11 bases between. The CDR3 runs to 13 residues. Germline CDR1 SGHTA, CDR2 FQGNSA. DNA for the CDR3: TGTGCCAGCAGCCTTACAGGGTTCTACGAGCAGTACTTC. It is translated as CASSLTGFYEQYF.

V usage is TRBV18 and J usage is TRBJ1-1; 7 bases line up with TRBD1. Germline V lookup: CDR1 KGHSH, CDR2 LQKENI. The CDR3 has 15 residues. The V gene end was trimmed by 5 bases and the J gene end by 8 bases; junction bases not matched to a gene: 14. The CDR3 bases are TGTGCCAGCTCAGCTTACCCGACGGGACAGTCGGAAGCTTTCTTT. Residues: CASSAYPTGQSEAFF.

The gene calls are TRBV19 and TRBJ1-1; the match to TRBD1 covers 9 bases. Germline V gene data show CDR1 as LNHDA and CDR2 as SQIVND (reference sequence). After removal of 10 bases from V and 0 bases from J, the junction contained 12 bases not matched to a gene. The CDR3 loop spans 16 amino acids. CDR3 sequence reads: CATTGTGNFMNTEAFF. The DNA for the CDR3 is TGTGCCACCACCGGGACAGGGAACTTCATGAACACTGAAGCTTTCTTT.